This T cell receptor beta chain was observed in a study of radiotherapy plus CTLA-4 blockade in lung cancer. Germline V gene sequence: CDR1 SGHNT, CDR2 YYREEE (reference sequence). Trimming took off 4 bases at V and 7 bases at J, with 18 bases between the two ends. The CDR3 consists of 14 residues. Method: immunoSEQ multiplex PCR; TCRdb's copy keeps in-frame clones and lacks some. This table holds some 52,000 clones, 79% found once. The material was peripheral blood, obtained from a patient treated with radiotherapy plus ipilimumab. This sequence joins TRBV5-4 and TRBJ2-7; D unclear. The receptor was isolated from a human donor with non-small cell lung cancer who had a partial response to radiotherapy plus ipilimumab. The DNA for the CDR3 is TGTGCCAGCAGCACAACGACGGTCGGGTCGGAGCAGTACTTC. Translation: CASSTTTVGSEQYF.